A single sample is the source of the 16 T cell receptor beta chains below, sequenced in a study of T cell responses to AZD1222 COVID-19 vaccine. Generated by immunoSEQ multiplex PCR, the TCRdb table keeps only in-frame clones and is missing some. The sample lists around 110,000 clones; over 75% were seen once. Sequences were derived from peripheral blood, sampled on day 0 of AZD1222 vaccination. Receptor source: an adult in good health.

The chain recombines TRBV2 with TRBJ1-5; D is unresolved. This CDR3 contains 14 residues. V was shortened by 8 bases and J by 5 bases, with 16 bases between the two germline ends. The V gene's germline CDR1 is SNHLY and CDR2 FYNNEI. The CDR3 region has the DNA TGTGCCAGCGAGGAGTCAGAACGGTATCAGCCCCAGCATTTT. Amino acid sequence: CASEESERYQPQHF.

The chain couples TRBV5-6 to TRBJ1-1; 7 bases map to TRBD1. The CDR3 runs 15 residues. Losses at the gene ends were 0 bases for V and 1 base for J; bases not matched to a gene: 3. Germline CDR1 and CDR2: SGHDT and YYEEEE. The CDR3 protein is CASSLGDRANTEAFF. For the CDR3, the DNA is TGTGCCAGCAGCTTGGGCGACAGGGCGAACACTGAAGCTTTCTTT. The full variable domain, with the rest looked up from reference TRBV5-6 and TRBJ1-1, is DAGVTQSPTHLIKTRGQQVTLRCSPKSGHDTVSWYQQALGQGPQFIFQYYEEEERQRGNFPDRFSGHQFPNYSSELNVNALLLGDSALYLCASSLGDRANTEAFFGQGTRLTVV.

The V call is TRBV5-1, the J call TRBJ2-7, with D perhaps matching TRBD1 (5 bases). The germline gives CDR1 SGHRS, CDR2 YFSETQ. This CDR3 is 15 amino acids long. The V and J ends lost 0 bases and 5 bases respectively, with 15 bases between them. Here the CDR3 reads CASSLEGQASDEQYF. The CDR3 DNA follows: TGCGCCAGCAGCTTGGAAGGACAAGCAAGCGACGAGCAGTACTTC.

V usage is TRBV18 and J usage is TRBJ2-7, with D hard to call. The CDR3 runs to 14 residues. Trimming stripped 1 base from V and 5 bases from J, with 12 bases between. CDR1 is KGHSH, CDR2 LQKENI, per germline. The CDR3 DNA is TGTGCCAGCTCACCACAAGGGATATCCCACGAGCAGTACTTC. This translates into CASSPQGISHEQYF.

The chain employs TRBV2 and TRBJ2-2, with D unresolved. Germline CDR1 reads SNHLY; CDR2 reads FYNNEI. The CDR3 runs 13 residues. V was shortened by 4 bases and J by 2 bases, with 5 bases between the two germline ends. The CDR3 region has the DNA TGTGCCAGCAGTGTTCGAAACACCGGGGAGCTGTTTTTT. Translated, it gives CASSVRNTGELFF.

For the CDR3, the DNA is TGTGCCAGCAGTCGGAATCAGGGGGAAAGCAATCAGCCCCAGCATTTT. Its protein is CASSRNQGESNQPQHF. The chain uses TRBV6-2 or TRBV6-3 and TRBJ1-5, with 7 bases aligning to TRBD1. V was clipped by 5 bases and J by 1 base; unmatched bases: 8. CDR3 size: 16 residues. CDR1 is MNHEY and CDR2 is SVGEGT in the germline V gene.

This chain connects TRBV7-2 to TRBJ1-6; 7 nucleotides line up with TRBD1. The V gene's germline CDR1 is SGHTA and CDR2 FQGNSA. J gave up 10 bases and V 3 bases, and 12 bases lay outside the gene matches. The CDR3 loop spans 16 amino acids. The CDR3 is CASSLGRDRALSPLHF. DNA for the CDR3: TGTGCCAGCAGCTTGGGACGAGACAGGGCATTGTCACCCCTCCACTTT.

The chain has TRBV7-9 and TRBJ2-5; D may correspond to TRBD1 or TRBD2 (6 bases each). Between the trimmed V and J ends, which lost 8 bases and 3 bases, there was a span of 10 bases. CDR3 size: 12 residues. In germline, CDR1 is SEHNR, CDR2 FQNEAQ (reference sequence). The CDR3 nucleotides read TGTGCCAGCGGGGGGCCTAAAGAGACCCAGTACTTC. Amino acid sequence: CASGGPKETQYF.

V is TRBV12-5 and J is TRBJ1-2; D gene uncertain. Germline V gives CDR1 LGHNT, CDR2 FRNRAP. The CDR3 consists of 13 residues. V shed 1 base and J shed 5 bases, with 8 bases lying between them. The CDR3 DNA reads TGTGCTAGTGGTTTGGCTGAGGGATATGGCTACACCTTC. Translation gives CASGLAEGYGYTF.

This chain uses TRBV7-9 with TRBJ1-4, with no clear D. Germline CDR1 reads SEHNR; CDR2 reads FQNEAQ (reference sequence). V was pared by 1 base and J by 5 bases, with 8 bases between. The CDR3 loop spans 14 amino acids. Here the CDR3 reads CASSLGSQNEKLFF. Written as DNA, the CDR3 is TGTGCCAGCAGCTTAGGCAGCCAAAATGAAAAACTGTTTTTT.

The chain is built from TRBV9 and TRBJ2-3; 7 nucleotides line up with TRBD1. CDR3 size: 13 residues. The V gene's germline CDR1 is SGDLS and CDR2 YYNGEE. After removal of 4 bases from V and 4 bases from J, the junction contained 3 bases not matched to a gene. The CDR3 sequence is CASSPGGSDTQYF. The CDR3 coding sequence is TGTGCCAGCAGCCCAGGGGGATCAGATACGCAGTATTTT.

This chain links TRBV5-6 with TRBJ1-3, with D unclear. CDR3 length: 14 amino acids. Germline CDR1 reads SGHDT; CDR2 reads YYEEEE. Trimming stripped 2 bases from V and 0 bases from J, with 6 bases between. CDR3 in DNA: TGTGCCAGCAGCTTAACTTACTCTGGAAACACCATATATTTT. Translated: CASSLTYSGNTIYF.

The chain combines TRBV13 with TRBJ1-1, with D possibly matching TRBD1 (5 bases). V was pared by 7 bases and J by 4 bases, with 19 bases between. This CDR3 contains 15 residues. Germline V gene sequence: CDR1 PRHDT, CDR2 FYEKMQ (reference sequence). The CDR3 protein is CASTQFKRGGTEAFF. CDR3 DNA sequence: TGTGCCAGCACCCAATTCAAAAGGGGTGGCACTGAAGCTTTCTTT.

Here the CDR3 DNA reads TGTGCTAGTGGTTCCGGAGAGGGGCCCCAGCATTTT. It codes for CASGSGEGPQHF. This chain joins TRBV12-5 and TRBJ1-5; D gene uncertain. Germline loops: CDR1 LGHNT, CDR2 FRNRAP. The ends were cut back, 4 bases at V and 9 bases at J, with 10 bases in the middle. The CDR3 is made up of 12 amino acids.

Note on this clone: Within the sample, other DNA sequences also encode this same CDR3. The J gene is TRBJ1-1, the V gene TRBV19; perhaps TRBD1 as D (5 bases). Germline lookup yields CDR1 LNHDA and CDR2 SQIVND (reference sequence). V was pared by 5 bases and J by 0 bases, with 10 bases between. This CDR3 region has 14 residues. The CDR3 protein is CASSPGTVNTEAFF. In DNA, the CDR3 is TGTGCCAGTAGTCCCGGGACGGTGAACACTGAAGCTTTCTTT.

This clone was detected only a few times. The chain employs TRBV4-2 and TRBJ2-7, with 7 bases lining up with TRBD1. CDR3 length: 15 residues. Germline lookup yields CDR1 LGHNA and CDR2 YNFKEQ. V lost 2 bases and J lost 4; bases outside the gene matches: 8. The CDR3 bases are TGTGCCAGCAGCCAACCCGGGACAGAGGGTTACGAGCAGTACTTC. Residues: CASSQPGTEGYEQYF.